Reported below is one TCR beta chain. Its antigen is not identified. Within the sample, other DNA sequences also encode this same CDR3. The CDR3 has 16 residues. Germline lookup yields CDR1 LGHNA and CDR2 YSLEER. Between the trimmed V and J ends, which lost 0 bases and 5 bases, there was a span of 16 bases. The sample comes from a study of cytomegalovirus exposure and HLA in healthy donors. Whole-study results and caveats: It was confirmed in vitro that a few of the CMV-associated chains were specific for CMV antigens. The study designated over 150 TCR beta chains cytomegalovirus-associated. The study had only CMV serostatus as immune exposure information.

The PCR used 60 Vbeta and 13 Jbeta primers. Method: immunoSEQ multiplex PCR; TCRdb's copy keeps in-frame clones and lacks some. The table records about 200,000 clones, roughly 85% of them present only once. The gene calls are TRBV4-3 and TRBJ2-5; TRBD2 might be the D (5 bases). The sample consisted of PBMCs. The receptor was isolated from a woman aged 18-35 years in good health and CMV-seronegative. The CDR3 region has the DNA TGCGCCAGCAGCCAAGATAGGAGGCAGTTCTCGGAGACCCAGTACTTC. Residues: CASSQDRRQFSETQYF.